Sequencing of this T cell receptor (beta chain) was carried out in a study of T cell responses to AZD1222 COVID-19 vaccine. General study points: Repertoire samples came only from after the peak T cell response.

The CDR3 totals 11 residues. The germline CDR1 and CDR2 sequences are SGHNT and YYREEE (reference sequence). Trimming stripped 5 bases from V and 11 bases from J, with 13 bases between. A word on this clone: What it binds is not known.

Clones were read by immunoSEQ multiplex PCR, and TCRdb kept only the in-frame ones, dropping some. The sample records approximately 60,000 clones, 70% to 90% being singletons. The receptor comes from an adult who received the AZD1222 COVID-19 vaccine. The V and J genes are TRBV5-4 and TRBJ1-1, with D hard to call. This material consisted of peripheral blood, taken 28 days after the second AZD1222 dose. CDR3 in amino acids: CASRDGRLAFF. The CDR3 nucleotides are TGTGCCAGCAGGGACGGGAGATTGGCTTTCTTT.